Listed here are 6 T cell receptor beta chains from one sample, sequenced in a study of T cell responses to AZD1222 COVID-19 vaccine. Sequencing was performed with immunoSEQ multiplex PCR; in TCRdb, only in-frame clones are kept and a portion is missing. The sample records 80,000 to 100,000 clones, 70% to 90% being singletons. Sequenced here: peripheral blood, sampled on day 0 of MenACWY control vaccination. The origin of the receptors is an adult in good health.

V gene TRBV6-5 combines with J gene TRBJ1-1; D is possibly TRBD1 (5 bases). The CDR3 spans 15 residues. The V end lost 5 bases, the J end lost 1 base, and 14 bases lay between the germline ends. The germline CDR1 and CDR2 sequences are MNHEY and SVGAGI. The CDR3: CASSPPGRSNTEAFF. The CDR3 coding sequence is TGTGCCAGCAGTCCCCCGGGACGGTCGAACACTGAAGCTTTCTTT.

The J gene is TRBJ1-2, the V gene TRBV5-1, with a possible D match to TRBD1 (5 bases). Germline CDR1 is SGHRS and CDR2 is YFSETQ. Trimming removed 1 base from V and 8 bases from J, with 24 bases in between. There are 17 residues in the CDR3. The CDR3 coding sequence is TGCGCCAGCAGCTTGTCGGGGTCAAGACAGACCATAGGGGGCTACACCTTC. Translated, it gives CASSLSGSRQTIGGYTF.

The chain employs TRBV6-4 and TRBJ2-5; 8 nucleotides agree with TRBD1. The length of the CDR3 is 13 residues. Germline V gene lookup returns CDR1 MRHNA and CDR2 SNTAGT. Trimming removed 5 bases from V and 2 bases from J; junction bases left unmatched: 1. The chain's CDR3 is CASSRTGQETQYF. The DNA of the CDR3 is TGTGCCAGCAGTCGGACAGGGCAAGAGACCCAGTACTTC.

J is TRBJ1-2 and V is TRBV3-1 (or the pseudogene TRBV3-2); tentatively, D is TRBD1 (5 bases). The CDR3 is 14 amino acids. V lost 1 base and J lost 2, with 8 bases in between. Germline assignment: CDR1 LGHDT and CDR2 YNNKEL (reference sequence). CDR3 DNA: TGTGCCAGCAGCCAAGGGACAAGGAACTATGGCTACACCTTC. Translating gives CASSQGTRNYGYTF.

V usage is TRBV5-1 and J usage is TRBJ2-2; D is perhaps TRBD1 or TRBD2 (5 bases each). Per the germline V gene, CDR1 is SGHRS and CDR2 is YFSETQ. Trimming stripped 0 bases from V and 1 base from J, with 7 bases between. CDR3 length equals 15 residues. DNA for the CDR3: TGCGCCAGCAGCTTGGTTGGGGGGAACACCGGGGAGCTGTTTTTT. Amino acid sequence: CASSLVGGNTGELFF.

The chain employs TRBV11-2 and TRBJ1-1; 9 nucleotides align to TRBD1. This CDR3 is built from 16 residues. CDR1 and CDR2 (germline): SGHAT, FQNNGV. The V gene end was trimmed by 4 bases and the J gene end by 0 bases; junction bases not matched to a gene: 6. The chain's CDR3 is CASSSGTGYLNTEAFF. The CDR3 DNA sequence: TGTGCCAGCAGCTCCGGGACAGGGTATCTGAACACTGAAGCTTTCTTT. Full variable domain (missing parts from reference TRBV11-2 and TRBJ1-1): EAGVAQSPRYKIIEKRQSVAFWCNPISGHATLYWYQQILGQGPKLLIQFQNNGVVDDSQLPKDRFSAERLKGVDSTLKIQPAKLEDSAVYLCASSSGTGYLNTEAFFGQGTRLTVV.